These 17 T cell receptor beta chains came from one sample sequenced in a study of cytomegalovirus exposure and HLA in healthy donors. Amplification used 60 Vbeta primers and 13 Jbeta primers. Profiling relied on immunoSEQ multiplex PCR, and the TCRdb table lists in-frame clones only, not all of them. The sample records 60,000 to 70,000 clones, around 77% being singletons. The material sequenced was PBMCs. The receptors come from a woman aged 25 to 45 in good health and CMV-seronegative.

DNA for the CDR3: TGCGCCAGCAGCCAAGCCCGACAGGGGTCCTCCTACGAGCAGTACTTC. It is translated as CASSQARQGSSYEQYF. The chain recombines TRBV4-1 with TRBJ2-7; 8 bases agree with TRBD1. CDR1 and CDR2 from the germline V gene are MGHRA and YSYEKL. The CDR3 runs to 16 residues. V was pared by 1 base and J by 0 bases, with 5 bases of the junction left unmatched.

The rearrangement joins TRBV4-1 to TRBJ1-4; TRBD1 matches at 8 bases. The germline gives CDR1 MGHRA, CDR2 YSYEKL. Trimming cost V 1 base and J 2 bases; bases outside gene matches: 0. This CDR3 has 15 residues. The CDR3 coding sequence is TGCGCCAGCAGCCAAGGACAGGGGACTAATGAAAAACTGTTTTTT. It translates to CASSQGQGTNEKLFF.

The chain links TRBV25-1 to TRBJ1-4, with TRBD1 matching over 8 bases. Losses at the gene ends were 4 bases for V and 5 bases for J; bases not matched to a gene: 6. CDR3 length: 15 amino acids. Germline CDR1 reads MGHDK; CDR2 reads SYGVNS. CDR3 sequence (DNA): TGTGCCAGCAGTGCGGGGACAGGTCGAAATGAAAAACTGTTTTTT. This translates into CASSAGTGRNEKLFF.

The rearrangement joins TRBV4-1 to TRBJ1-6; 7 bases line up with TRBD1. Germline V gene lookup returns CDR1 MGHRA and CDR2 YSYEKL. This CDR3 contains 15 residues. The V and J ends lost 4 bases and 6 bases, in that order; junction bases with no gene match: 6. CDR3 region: CASSPGDSFNSPLHF. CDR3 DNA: TGCGCCAGCAGCCCTGGGGACAGCTTTAATTCACCCCTCCACTTT.

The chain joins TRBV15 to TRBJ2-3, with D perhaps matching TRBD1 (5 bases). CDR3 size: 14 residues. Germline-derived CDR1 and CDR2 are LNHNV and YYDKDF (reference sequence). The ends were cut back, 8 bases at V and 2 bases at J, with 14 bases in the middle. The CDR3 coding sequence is TGTGCCACCGCGCAGGGCGGACCCACAGATACGCAGTATTTT. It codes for CATAQGGPTDTQYF. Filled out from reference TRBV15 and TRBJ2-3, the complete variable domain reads DAMVIQNPRYQVTQFGKPVTLSCSQTLNHNVMYWYQQKSSQAPKLLFHYYDKDFNNEADTPDNFQSRRPNTSFCFLDIRSPGLGDTAMYLCATAQGGPTDTQYFGPGTRLTVL.

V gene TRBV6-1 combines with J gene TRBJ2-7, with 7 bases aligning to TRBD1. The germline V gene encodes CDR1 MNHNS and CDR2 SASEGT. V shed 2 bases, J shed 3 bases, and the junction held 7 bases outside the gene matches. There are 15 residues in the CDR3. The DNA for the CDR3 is TGTGCCAGCAGTGAAACGCCAGGGGGAAGCTACGAGCAGTACTTC. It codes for CASSETPGGSYEQYF.

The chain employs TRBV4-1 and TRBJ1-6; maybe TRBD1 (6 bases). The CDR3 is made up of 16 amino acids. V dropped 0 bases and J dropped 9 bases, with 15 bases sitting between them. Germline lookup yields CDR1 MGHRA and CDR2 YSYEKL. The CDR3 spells CASSQDEGEGGSPLHF. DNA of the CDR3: TGCGCCAGCAGCCAAGATGAGGGGGAGGGCGGTTCACCCCTCCACTTT.

CDR3 DNA sequence: TGTGCCAGCAGTACACGACTAGCCGAGTCCTTCACCGGGGAGCTGTTTTTT. This encodes CASSTRLAESFTGELFF. This chain uses TRBV7-9 with TRBJ2-2; 7 bases fit TRBD2. Germline CDR1 reads SEHNR; CDR2 reads FQNEAQ (reference sequence). V lost 6 bases, J lost 4 bases, and 14 bases stayed unmatched. This CDR3 has 17 residues.

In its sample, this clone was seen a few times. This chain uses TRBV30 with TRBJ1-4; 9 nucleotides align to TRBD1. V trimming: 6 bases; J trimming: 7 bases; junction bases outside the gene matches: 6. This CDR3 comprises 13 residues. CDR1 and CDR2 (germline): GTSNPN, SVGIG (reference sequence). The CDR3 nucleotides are TGTGCCTGCTCCGGGACAGGGACTGAAAAACTGTTTTTT. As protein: CACSGTGTEKLFF.

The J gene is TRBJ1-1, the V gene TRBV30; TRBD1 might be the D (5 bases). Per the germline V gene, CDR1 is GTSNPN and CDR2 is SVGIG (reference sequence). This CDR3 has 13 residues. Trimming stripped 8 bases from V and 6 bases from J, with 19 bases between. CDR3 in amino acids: CAVSGQGFSEAFF. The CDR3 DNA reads TGTGCCGTAAGTGGGCAGGGCTTTTCTGAAGCTTTCTTT.

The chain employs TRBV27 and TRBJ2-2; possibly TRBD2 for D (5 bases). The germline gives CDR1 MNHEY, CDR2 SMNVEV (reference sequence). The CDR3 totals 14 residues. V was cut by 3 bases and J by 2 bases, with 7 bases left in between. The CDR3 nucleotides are TGTGCCAGCAGTTTCGGACTCAACACCGGGGAGCTGTTTTTT. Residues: CASSFGLNTGELFF.

CDR3 sequence (DNA): TGTGCCAGCGTGACAGGCAAATTCACAGATACGCAGTATTTT. Protein sequence: CASVTGKFTDTQYF. The genes are TRBV9 and TRBJ2-3; TRBD1 might be the D (6 bases). The CDR3 length is 14 residues. The V end was cut by 7 bases, the J end by 2 bases, with 14 bases between. The germline gives CDR1 SGDLS, CDR2 YYNGEE. Looking up the rest from reference TRBV9 and TRBJ2-3 gives the full variable domain: DSGVTQTPKHLITATGQRVTLRCSPRSGDLSVYWYQQSLDQGLQFLIQYYNGEERAKGNILERFSAQQFPDLHSELNLSSLELGDSALYFCASVTGKFTDTQYFGPGTRLTVL.

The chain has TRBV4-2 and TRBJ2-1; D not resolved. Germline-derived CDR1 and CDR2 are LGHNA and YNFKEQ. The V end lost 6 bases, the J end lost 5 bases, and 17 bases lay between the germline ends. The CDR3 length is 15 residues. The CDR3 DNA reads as TGTGCCAGCAGTCGATTGTACAGCCCTGACAATGAGCAGTTCTTC. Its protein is CASSRLYSPDNEQFF.

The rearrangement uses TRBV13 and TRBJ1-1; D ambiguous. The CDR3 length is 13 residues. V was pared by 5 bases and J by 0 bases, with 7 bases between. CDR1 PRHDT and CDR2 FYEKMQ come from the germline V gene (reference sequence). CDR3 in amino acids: CASSLRMNTEAFF. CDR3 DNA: TGTGCCAGCAGCCTCCGTATGAACACTGAAGCTTTCTTT.

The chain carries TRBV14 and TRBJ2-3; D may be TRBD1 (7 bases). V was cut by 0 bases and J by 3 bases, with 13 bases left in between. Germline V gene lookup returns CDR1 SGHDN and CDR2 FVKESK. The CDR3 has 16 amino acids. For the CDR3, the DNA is TGTGCCAGCAGCCAAGAGGGGGGCAGGGGGACAGATACGCAGTATTTT. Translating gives CASSQEGGRGTDTQYF.

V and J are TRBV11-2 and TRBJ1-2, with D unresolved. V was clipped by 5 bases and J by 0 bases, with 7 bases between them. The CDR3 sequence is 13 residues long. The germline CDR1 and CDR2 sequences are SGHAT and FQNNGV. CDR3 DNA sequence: TGTGCCAGCAGCGTTACGGCTAACTATGGCTACACCTTC. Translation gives CASSVTANYGYTF.

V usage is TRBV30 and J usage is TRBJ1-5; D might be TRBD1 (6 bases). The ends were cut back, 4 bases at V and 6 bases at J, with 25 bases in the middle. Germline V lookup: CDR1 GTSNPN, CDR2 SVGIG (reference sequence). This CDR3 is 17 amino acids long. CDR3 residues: CAWTTTTGNGWSQPQHF. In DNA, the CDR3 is TGTGCCTGGACGACTACCACAGGGAATGGATGGAGTCAGCCCCAGCATTTT.